These 12 T cell receptor beta chains originate from one sample sequenced in a study of blood T cell repertoires in COVID-19 (dated by TCRdb to the early 2020s). The library relied on the immunoSEQ multiplex PCR assay. TCRdb limited this immuneACCESS table to in-frame rearrangements with V and J called. A share of clones is missing; checked studies link under half to unresolved V genes, and the rest is unexplained. The sample table records around 300,000 clones; roughly 88% of these occur just once. Roughly 9.6% of the sample belongs to the ten largest clones. Material: peripheral blood. These receptors originate from a woman between 65 and 79 years old with acute or convalescent COVID-19.

The CDR3 sequence is CASRTEYFTGELFF. DNA of the CDR3: TGTGCCAGCAGAACAGAATATTTCACCGGGGAGCTGTTTTTT. The chain is built from TRBV6-5 and TRBJ2-2, with D hard to call. V dropped 6 bases and J dropped 4 bases, with 12 bases sitting between them. The CDR3 is 14 residues long. Germline CDR1 and CDR2: MNHEY and SVGAGI.

In the case of this clone: The same CDR3 can be traced to other DNA sequences in this sample. This sequence joins TRBV3-1 (or the pseudogene TRBV3-2) and TRBJ1-1; D gene ambiguous. The germline gives CDR1 LGHDT, CDR2 YNNKEL (reference sequence). The CDR3 totals 13 residues. V lost 4 bases and J lost 1, with 7 bases in between. The CDR3 DNA reads as TGTGCCAGCAGCCTCTCAGGGAACACTGAAGCTTTCTTT. Translated: CASSLSGNTEAFF.

In DNA form, the CDR3 reads TGTGCCAGCAGCCGGACTAGCGGGGGGGACAATGAGCAGTTCTTC. Amino acids: CASSRTSGGDNEQFF. This chain connects TRBV7-3 to TRBJ2-1; 15 bases line up with TRBD2. Germline V gene data show CDR1 as SGHTA and CDR2 as FQGTGA. After removal of 5 bases from V and 5 bases from J, the junction contained 1 base not matched to a gene. This CDR3 is built from 15 residues.

The gene calls are TRBV12-3 or TRBV12-4 and TRBJ1-3; D may be TRBD1 (6 bases). The CDR3 is 13 amino acids. Trimming pared 7 bases from V and 4 bases from J, leaving 11 bases between. The CDR3 reads CASTTDRGNTIYF. In nucleotides, the CDR3 is TGTGCCAGCACCACGGACAGAGGAAACACCATATATTTT.

The CDR3 region has the DNA TGTGCCAGCAGCTTGTCTGGGGGGGCATCTAATGAAAAACTGTTTTTT. The encoded protein is CASSLSGGASNEKLFF. The rearrangement joins TRBV5-4 to TRBJ1-4, with a weak D call TRBD1 (6 bases). Germline V gene sequence: CDR1 SGHNT, CDR2 YYREEE (reference sequence). The CDR3 contains 16 residues. Trimming stripped 1 base from V and 3 bases from J, with 13 bases between.

The chain joins TRBV7-8 to TRBJ1-4, with 7 bases fitting TRBD1. Germline-derived CDR1 and CDR2 are SGHVS and FQNEAQ. This CDR3 spans 15 amino acids. J gave up 8 bases and V 5 bases, and 11 bases lay outside the gene matches. The DNA for the CDR3 is TGTGCCAGCAGCCGAGAAGGACAGGTTCGGGAAAAACTGTTTTTT. Translation gives CASSREGQVREKLFF. Full variable domain (outside the CDR3, taken from reference TRBV7-8 and TRBJ1-4): GAGVSQSPRYKVAKRGQDVALRCDPISGHVSLFWYQQALGQGPEFLTYFQNEAQLDKSGLPSDRFFAERPEGSVSTLKIQRTQQEDSAVYLCASSREGQVREKLFFGSGTQLSVL.

The chain is built from TRBV25-1 and TRBJ2-1; the D gene is possibly TRBD2 (6 bases). Per germline, CDR1 MGHDK and CDR2 SYGVNS. The CDR3 is made up of 16 amino acids. Trimming took 7 bases from V and 0 from J, leaving 16 bases between them. The CDR3 sequence is CASTSGGASSYNEQFF. The CDR3 DNA reads as TGTGCCAGCACGTCGGGCGGGGCGAGCTCCTACAATGAGCAGTTCTTC.

The V and J genes are TRBV5-4 and TRBJ1-6, with 10 bases that match TRBD1. The CDR3 totals 16 residues. CDR1 and CDR2 from the germline V gene are SGHNT and YYREEE (reference sequence). V was pared by 10 bases and J by 0 bases, with 7 bases of the junction left unmatched. This chain's CDR3 is CAAGQGQSSYNSPLHF. CDR3 coding DNA: TGTGCCGCGGGACAGGGGCAAAGCTCCTATAATTCACCCCTCCACTTT. Combining the CDR3 with reference TRBV5-4 and TRBJ1-6 gives the whole variable domain ETGVTQSPTHLIKTRGQQVTLRCSSQSGHNTVSWYQQALGQGPQFIFQYYREEENGRGNFPPRFSGLQFPNYSSELNVNALELDDSALYLCAAGQGQSSYNSPLHFGNGTRLTVT.

This chain connects TRBV6-5 to TRBJ1-1, with D possibly being TRBD1 (5 bases). V lost 8 bases and J 1 base, leaving 14 bases between the germline ends. Germline values: CDR1 MNHEY, CDR2 SVGAGI. The CDR3 runs 14 residues. The DNA of the CDR3 is TGTGCCAGCGGAGCGGGGGGAGCGAACACTGAAGCTTTCTTT. Protein sequence: CASGAGGANTEAFF.

The V gene is TRBV28, the J gene TRBJ1-3, with a possible D match to TRBD1 (6 bases). CDR1 and CDR2 (germline): MDHEN, SYDVKM. CDR3 size: 13 residues. Trimming cost V 5 bases and J 2 bases, with 7 bases left between them. The CDR3: CASSRTAGNTIYF. The CDR3 DNA reads TGTGCCAGCAGTCGGACAGCTGGAAACACCATATATTTT.

V and J are TRBV2 and TRBJ2-5; weak D call: TRBD2 (5 bases). The germline V gene has CDR1 SNHLY and CDR2 FYNNEI. V lost 7 bases to trimming and J lost 5 bases, with 14 bases between them. The CDR3 sequence is 13 residues long. The CDR3 loop is CASKVGPGETQYF. The DNA for the CDR3 is TGTGCCAGCAAGGTGGGCCCGGGGGAGACCCAGTACTTC.

The genes are TRBV7-8 and TRBJ2-7; maybe TRBD1 (5 bases). Germline V gives CDR1 SGHVS, CDR2 FQNEAQ. Trimming pared 5 bases from V and 0 bases from J, leaving 11 bases between. The CDR3 sequence is 14 residues long. The DNA of the CDR3 is TGTGCCAGCAGCCGAACTACAGGCTCCTACGAGCAGTACTTC. Protein sequence: CASSRTTGSYEQYF.